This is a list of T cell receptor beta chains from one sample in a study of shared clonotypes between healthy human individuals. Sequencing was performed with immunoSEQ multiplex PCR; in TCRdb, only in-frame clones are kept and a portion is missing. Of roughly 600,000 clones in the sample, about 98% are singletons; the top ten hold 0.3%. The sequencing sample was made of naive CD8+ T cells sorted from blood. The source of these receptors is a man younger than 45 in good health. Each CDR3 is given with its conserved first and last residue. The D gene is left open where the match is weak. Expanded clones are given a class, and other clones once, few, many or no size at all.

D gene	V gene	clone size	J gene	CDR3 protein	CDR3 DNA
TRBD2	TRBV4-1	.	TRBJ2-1	CASSQDQSGLAGVEQFF	TGCGCCAGCAGCCAAGATCAATCGGGACTAGCGGGAGTTGAGCAGTTCTTC
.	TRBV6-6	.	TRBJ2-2	CASRAGLGIGELFF	TGTGCCAGCAGGGCGGGACTTGGAATCGGGGAGCTGTTTTTT
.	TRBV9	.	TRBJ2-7	CASSVAPGLIYEQYF	TGTGCCAGCAGCGTTGCCCCGGGACTGATATACGAGCAGTACTTC
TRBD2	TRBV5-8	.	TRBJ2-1	CASSLGDSEREPYNEQFF	TGTGCCAGCAGCTTGGGGGATTCGGAGCGGGAGCCCTACAATGAGCAGTTCTTC
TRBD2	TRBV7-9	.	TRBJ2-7	CASSSGLAGLEPSYEQYF	TGTGCCAGCAGCTCGGGACTAGCGGGGTTAGAACCCTCCTACGAGCAGTACTTC
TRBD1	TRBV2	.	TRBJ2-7	CASSPTGTGETGAYEQYF	TGTGCCAGCAGCCCGACCGGGACAGGAGAGACCGGCGCCTACGAGCAGTACTTC
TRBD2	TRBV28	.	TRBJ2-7	CASSTIAGGYEQYF	TGTGCCAGCAGTACTATAGCGGGAGGGTACGAGCAGTACTTC
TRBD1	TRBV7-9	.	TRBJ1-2	CASSLEPRGKGYTF	TGTGCCAGCAGCTTAGAGCCCAGGGGGAAAGGCTACACCTTC
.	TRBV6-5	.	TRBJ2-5	CASSYSEGQWETQYF	TGTGCCAGCAGTTACTCGGAGGGGCAGTGGGAGACCCAGTACTTC
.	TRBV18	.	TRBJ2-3	CASSPGLSTDTQYF	TGTGCCAGCTCACCCGGTCTAAGCACAGATACGCAGTATTTT
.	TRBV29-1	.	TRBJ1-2	CSVDGKDGTNYGYTF	TGCAGCGTTGATGGGAAGGACGGAACTAACTATGGCTACACCTTC
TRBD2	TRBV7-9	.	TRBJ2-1	CASSPRSSGTYNEQFF	TGTGCCAGCAGCCCGCGGAGTAGCGGGACCTACAATGAGCAGTTCTTC
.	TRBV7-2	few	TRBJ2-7	CASSLLGRTTSPLNEQYF	TGTGCCAGCAGCTTATTGGGCAGGACAACCTCACCCTTAAACGAGCAGTACTTC
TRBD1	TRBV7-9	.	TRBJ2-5	CASSSAGQGKHDQETQYF	TGTGCCAGCAGCTCCGCGGGACAGGGGAAACACGACCAAGAGACCCAGTACTTC
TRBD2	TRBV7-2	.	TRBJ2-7	CASSRGLAGPYEQYF	TGTGCCAGCAGCCGCGGACTAGCGGGACCCTACGAGCAGTACTTC
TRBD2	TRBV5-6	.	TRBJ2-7	CASSLMVAGSYEQYF	TGTGCCAGCAGCTTGATGGTAGCGGGGTCCTACGAGCAGTACTTC
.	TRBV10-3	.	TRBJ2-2	CAISEGRTNTGELFF	TGTGCCATCAGTGAAGGCAGAACGAACACCGGGGAGCTGTTTTTT
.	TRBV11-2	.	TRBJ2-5	CASSLEGETQYF	TGTGCCAGCAGCTTAGAGGGGGAGACCCAGTACTTC
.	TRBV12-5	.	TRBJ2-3	CASAEGDAPSTDTQYF	TGTGCTAGTGCCGAGGGGGACGCTCCTAGCACAGATACGCAGTATTTT
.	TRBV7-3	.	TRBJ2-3	CASSLGQGNTDTQYF	TGTGCCAGCAGCTTGGGTCAGGGGAACACAGATACGCAGTATTTT
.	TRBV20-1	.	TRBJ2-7	CSVMRYEQYF	TGCAGTGTCATGCGCTACGAGCAGTACTTC
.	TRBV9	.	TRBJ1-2	CASSVGGMGGYTF	TGTGCCAGCAGCGTAGGAGGGATGGGCGGCTACACCTTC
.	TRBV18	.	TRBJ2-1	CASSPSPHNEQFF	TGTGCCAGCTCACCTAGCCCCCACAATGAGCAGTTCTTC
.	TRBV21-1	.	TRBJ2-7	CASSKDSAECYEQYF	TGTGCCAGCAGCAAAGATAGCGCGGAATGCTACGAGCAGTACTTC
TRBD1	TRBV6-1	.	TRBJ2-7	CASSKTGSGYEQYF	TGTGCCAGCAGTAAGACAGGGTCCGGCTACGAGCAGTACTTC
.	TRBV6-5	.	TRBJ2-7	CASSPGTQYYEQYF	TGTGCCAGCAGCCCCGGGACACAATACTACGAGCAGTACTTC
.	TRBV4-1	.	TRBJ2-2	CASSQGLGEGTGELFF	TGCGCCAGCAGCCAGGGGCTGGGAGAGGGCACCGGGGAGCTGTTTTTT
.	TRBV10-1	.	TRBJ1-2	CASSDSTWPPSGYTF	TGCGCCAGCAGTGATTCGACGTGGCCCCCGAGTGGCTACACCTTC
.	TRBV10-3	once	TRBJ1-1	CAISESASGAEAFF	TGTGCCATCAGTGAGTCAGCGTCAGGGGCGGAAGCTTTCTTT
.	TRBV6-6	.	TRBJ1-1	CASSYSLDGPTEAFF	TGTGCCAGCAGTTACTCCTTAGATGGACCCACTGAAGCTTTCTTT
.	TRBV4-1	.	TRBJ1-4	CASSQAGGGIEKLFF	TGCGCCAGCAGCCAAGCAGGCGGGGGTATAGAAAAACTGTTTTTT
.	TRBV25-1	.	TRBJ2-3	CASSDTTRQYF	TGTGCCAGCAGTGACACTACTAGGCAGTATTTT
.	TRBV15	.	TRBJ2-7	CATSLGTGSGYEQYF	TGTGCCACCAGCTTAGGGACGGGTTCGGGTTACGAGCAGTACTTC
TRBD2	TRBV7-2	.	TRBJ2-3	CASSFWTSGDTDTQYF	TGTGCCAGCAGCTTCTGGACTAGCGGGGACACAGATACGCAGTATTTT
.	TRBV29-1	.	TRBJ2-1	CSVEAPSPAYNEQFF	TGCAGCGTTGAAGCCCCCTCGCCAGCCTACAATGAGCAGTTCTTC
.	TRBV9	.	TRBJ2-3	CASSVEAGIGTDTQYF	TGTGCCAGCAGCGTAGAAGCGGGTATCGGCACAGATACGCAGTATTTT
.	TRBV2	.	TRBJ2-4	CASSGREEYF	TGTGCCAGCAGCGGCAGGGAGGAGTACTTC
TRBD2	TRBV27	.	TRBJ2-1	CASSSWTSGENEQFF	TGTGCCAGCAGTTCTTGGACTAGCGGGGAAAATGAGCAGTTCTTC
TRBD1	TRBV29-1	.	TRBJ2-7	CSVVGQGINEQYF	TGCAGCGTTGTTGGACAGGGGATCAACGAGCAGTACTTC
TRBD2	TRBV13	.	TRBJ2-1	CASSTGTSDNEQFF	TGTGCCAGCAGCACGGGGACTAGCGACAATGAGCAGTTCTTC
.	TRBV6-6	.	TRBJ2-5	CASSTGGTDLETQYF	TGTGCCAGCAGTACCGGGGGCACCGACCTTGAGACCCAGTACTTC
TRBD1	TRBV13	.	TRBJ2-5	CASSDTGGQETQYF	TGTGCCAGCAGCGATACAGGGGGCCAGGAGACCCAGTACTTC
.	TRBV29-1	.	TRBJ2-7	CSVEEDNSYEQYF	TGCAGCGTTGAAGAGGACAACTCCTACGAGCAGTACTTC
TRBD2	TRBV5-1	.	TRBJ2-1	CASSLTSGSYNEQFF	TGCGCCAGCAGCTTGACTAGCGGGAGTTATAATGAGCAGTTCTTC
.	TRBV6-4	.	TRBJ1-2	CASSDPGLIHGYTF	TGTGCCAGCAGTGATCCAGGGTTAATTCATGGCTACACCTTC
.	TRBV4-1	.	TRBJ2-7	CASSQPGDSREYF	TGCGCCAGCAGCCAGCCCGGGGACTCCCGTGAGTACTTC
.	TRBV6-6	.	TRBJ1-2	CASGNLFPDGYTF	TGTGCCAGCGGAAACCTTTTTCCGGACGGCTACACCTTC
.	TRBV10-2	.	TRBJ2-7	CASIGAESSEQYF	TGCGCCAGCATCGGGGCAGAGAGCTCCGAGCAGTACTTC
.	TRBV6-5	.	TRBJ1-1	CASSYSIESNTEAFF	TGTGCCAGCAGTTACTCGATCGAGAGTAACACTGAAGCTTTCTTT
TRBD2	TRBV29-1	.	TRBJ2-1	CSVEGTSGSYNEQFF	TGCAGCGTTGAAGGGACTAGCGGCTCCTACAATGAGCAGTTCTTC
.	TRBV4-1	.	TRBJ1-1	CASSQDDRSRAFF	TGCGCCAGCAGCCAAGACGATAGATCGCGGGCTTTCTTT
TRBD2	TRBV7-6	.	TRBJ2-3	CASSLAGSSGRADTDTQYF	TGTGCCAGCAGCTTAGCAGGTTCTAGCGGGAGGGCCGACACAGATACGCAGTATTTT
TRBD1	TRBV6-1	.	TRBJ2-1	CASTRDRGDEQFF	TGTGCCAGCACCAGGGACAGGGGTGATGAGCAGTTCTTC
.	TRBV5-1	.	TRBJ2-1	CASSEGGGSYNEQFF	TGCGCCAGCAGCGAGGGGGGCGGCTCCTACAATGAGCAGTTCTTC